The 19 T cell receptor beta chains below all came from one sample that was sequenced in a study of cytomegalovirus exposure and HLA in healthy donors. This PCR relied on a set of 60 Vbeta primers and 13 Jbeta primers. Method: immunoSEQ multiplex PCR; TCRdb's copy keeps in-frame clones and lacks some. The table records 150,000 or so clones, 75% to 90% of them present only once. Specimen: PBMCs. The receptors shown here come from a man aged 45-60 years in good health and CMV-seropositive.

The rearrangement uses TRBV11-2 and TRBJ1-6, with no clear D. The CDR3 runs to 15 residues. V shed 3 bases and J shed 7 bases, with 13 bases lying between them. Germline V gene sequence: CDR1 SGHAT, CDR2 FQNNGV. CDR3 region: CASSLRLAENSPLHF. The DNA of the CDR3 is TGTGCCAGCAGCTTGCGGTTAGCTGAGAATTCACCCCTCCACTTT.

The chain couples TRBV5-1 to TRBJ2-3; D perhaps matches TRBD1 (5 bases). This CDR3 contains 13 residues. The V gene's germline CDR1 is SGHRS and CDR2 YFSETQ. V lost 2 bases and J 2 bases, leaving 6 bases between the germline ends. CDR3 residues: CASSLGDTDTQYF. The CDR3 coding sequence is TGCGCCAGCAGCTTAGGGGACACAGATACGCAGTATTTT.

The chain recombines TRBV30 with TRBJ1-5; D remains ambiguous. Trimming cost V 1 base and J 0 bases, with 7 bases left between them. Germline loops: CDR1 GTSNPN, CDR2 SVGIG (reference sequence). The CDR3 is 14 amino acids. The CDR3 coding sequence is TGTGCCTGGAGTGGGGCCCGTAGCAATCAGCCCCAGCATTTT. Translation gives CAWSGARSNQPQHF.

The CDR3 nucleotides are TGTGCCTGGAGCCAGGGCCTGAACACTGAAGCTTTCTTT. Translated: CAWSQGLNTEAFF. The genes are TRBV30 and TRBJ1-1; tentatively, D is TRBD1 (5 bases). Germline CDR1 GTSNPN, CDR2 SVGIG (reference sequence). The CDR3 is 13 amino acids. The V and J ends lost 3 bases and 0 bases respectively, with 8 bases between them.

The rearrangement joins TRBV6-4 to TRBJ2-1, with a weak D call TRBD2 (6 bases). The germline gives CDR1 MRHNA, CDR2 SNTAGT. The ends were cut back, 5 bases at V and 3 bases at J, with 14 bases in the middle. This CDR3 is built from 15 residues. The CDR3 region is CASSPGLLGYNEQFF. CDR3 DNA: TGTGCCAGCAGTCCGGGACTTTTAGGCTACAATGAGCAGTTCTTC.

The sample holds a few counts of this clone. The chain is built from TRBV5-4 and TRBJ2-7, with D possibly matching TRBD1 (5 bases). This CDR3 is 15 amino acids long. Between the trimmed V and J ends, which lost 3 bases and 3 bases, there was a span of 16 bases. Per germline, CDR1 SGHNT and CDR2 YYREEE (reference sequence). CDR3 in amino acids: CASSSPDTDDYEQYF. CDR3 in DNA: TGTGCCAGCAGCTCACCGGACACCGACGACTACGAGCAGTACTTC.

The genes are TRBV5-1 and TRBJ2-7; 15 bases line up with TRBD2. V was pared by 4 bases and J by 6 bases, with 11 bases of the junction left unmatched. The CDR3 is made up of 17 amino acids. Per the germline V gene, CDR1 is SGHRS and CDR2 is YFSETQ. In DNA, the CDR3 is TGCGCCAGCAGCAAAGACTGGACTAGCGGGAGGGCTGGCGAGCAGTACTTC. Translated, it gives CASSKDWTSGRAGEQYF. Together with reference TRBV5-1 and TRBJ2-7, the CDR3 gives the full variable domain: KAGVTQTPRYLIKTRGQQVTLSCSPISGHRSVSWYQQTPGQGLQFLFEYFSETQRNKGNFPGRFSGRQFSNSRSEMNVSTLELGDSALYLCASSKDWTSGRAGEQYFGPGTRLTVT.

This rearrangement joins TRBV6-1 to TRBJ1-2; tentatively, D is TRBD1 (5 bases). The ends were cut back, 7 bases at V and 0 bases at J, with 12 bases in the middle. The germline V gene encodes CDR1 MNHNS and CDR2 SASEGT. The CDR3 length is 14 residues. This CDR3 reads CASKTGSANYGYTF. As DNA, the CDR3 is TGTGCCAGCAAAACAGGATCAGCTAACTATGGCTACACCTTC.

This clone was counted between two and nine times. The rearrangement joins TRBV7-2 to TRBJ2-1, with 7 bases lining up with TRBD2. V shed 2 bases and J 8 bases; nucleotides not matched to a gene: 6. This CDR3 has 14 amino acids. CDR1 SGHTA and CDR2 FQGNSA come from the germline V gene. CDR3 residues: CASSLSGRGDEQFF. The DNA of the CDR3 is TGTGCCAGCAGCTTAAGTGGTCGGGGGGATGAGCAGTTCTTC.

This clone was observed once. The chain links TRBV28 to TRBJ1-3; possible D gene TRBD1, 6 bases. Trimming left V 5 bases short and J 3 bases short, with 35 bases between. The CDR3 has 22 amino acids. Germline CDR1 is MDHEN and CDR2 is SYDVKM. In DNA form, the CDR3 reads TGTGCCAGCAGTCCGCGGACTAATTGGGAGGGCAGGGGATTTGAGTTTGGAAACACCATATATTTT. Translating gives CASSPRTNWEGRGFEFGNTIYF.

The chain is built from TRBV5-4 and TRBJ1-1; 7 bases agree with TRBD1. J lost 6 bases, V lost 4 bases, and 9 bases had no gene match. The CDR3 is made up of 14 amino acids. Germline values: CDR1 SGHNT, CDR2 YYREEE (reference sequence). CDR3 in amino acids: CASSPTGSFAEAFF. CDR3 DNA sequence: TGTGCCAGCAGCCCGACAGGGTCCTTCGCTGAAGCTTTCTTT.

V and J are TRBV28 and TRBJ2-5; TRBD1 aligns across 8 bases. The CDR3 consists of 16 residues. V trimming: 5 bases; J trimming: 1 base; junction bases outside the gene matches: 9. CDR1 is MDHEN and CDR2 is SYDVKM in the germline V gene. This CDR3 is CASSPYPTGAQETQYF. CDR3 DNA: TGTGCCAGCAGTCCTTACCCGACAGGGGCCCAAGAGACCCAGTACTTC.

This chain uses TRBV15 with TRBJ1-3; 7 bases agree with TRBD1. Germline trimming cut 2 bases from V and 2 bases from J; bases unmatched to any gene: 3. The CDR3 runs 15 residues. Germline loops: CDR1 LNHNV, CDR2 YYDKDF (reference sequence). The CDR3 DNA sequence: TGTGCCACCAGCAGAACAGGGGTAACTGGAAACACCATATATTTT. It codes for CATSRTGVTGNTIYF.

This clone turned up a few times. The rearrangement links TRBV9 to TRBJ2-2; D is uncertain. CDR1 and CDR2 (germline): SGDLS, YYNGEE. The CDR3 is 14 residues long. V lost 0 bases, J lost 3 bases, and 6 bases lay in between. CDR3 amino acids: CASSVVSDTGELFF. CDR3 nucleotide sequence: TGTGCCAGCAGCGTAGTGTCAGACACCGGGGAGCTGTTTTTT.

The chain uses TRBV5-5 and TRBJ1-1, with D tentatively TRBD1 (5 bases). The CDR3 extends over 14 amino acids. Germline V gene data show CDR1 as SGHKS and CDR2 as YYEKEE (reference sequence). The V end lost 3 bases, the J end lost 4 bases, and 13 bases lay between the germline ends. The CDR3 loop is CASSSKGWGTEAFF. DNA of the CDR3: TGTGCCAGCAGCTCCAAGGGGTGGGGCACTGAAGCTTTCTTT.

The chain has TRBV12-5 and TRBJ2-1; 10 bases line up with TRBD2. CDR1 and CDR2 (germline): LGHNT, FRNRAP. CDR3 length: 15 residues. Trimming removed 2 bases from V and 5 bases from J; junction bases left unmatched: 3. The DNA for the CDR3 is TGTGCTAGTGGTTTGATTCTAGCGGGGGACAATGAGCAGTTCTTC. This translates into CASGLILAGDNEQFF.

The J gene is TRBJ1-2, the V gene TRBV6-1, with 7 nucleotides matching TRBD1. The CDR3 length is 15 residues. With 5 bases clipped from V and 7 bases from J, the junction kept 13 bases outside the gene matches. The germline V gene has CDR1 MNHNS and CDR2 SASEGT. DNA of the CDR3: TGTGCCAGCAGTCTAAGGGGTGACAGGGTGGGTGGCTACACCTTC. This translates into CASSLRGDRVGGYTF.

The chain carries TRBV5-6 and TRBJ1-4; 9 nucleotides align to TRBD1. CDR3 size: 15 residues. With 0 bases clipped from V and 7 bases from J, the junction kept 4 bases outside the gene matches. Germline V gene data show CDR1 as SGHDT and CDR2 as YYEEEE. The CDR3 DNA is TGTGCCAGCAGCTTGGGTACAGGGGGCCGTGAAAAACTGTTTTTT. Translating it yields CASSLGTGGREKLFF.

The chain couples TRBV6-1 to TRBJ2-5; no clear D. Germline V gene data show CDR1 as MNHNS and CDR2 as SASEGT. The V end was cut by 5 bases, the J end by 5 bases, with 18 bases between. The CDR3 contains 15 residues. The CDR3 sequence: CASSSPSVAVETQYF. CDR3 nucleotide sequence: TGTGCCAGCAGTTCCCCTTCCGTGGCGGTGGAGACCCAGTACTTC.